The next 17 T cell receptor beta chains were all read from a single sample in a study of shared clonotypes between healthy human individuals. Here immunoSEQ multiplex PCR was the method, and the copy in TCRdb shows in-frame clones only, minus some. In the table there are roughly 890,000 clones, almost 95% of which are singletons. Cells designated naive CD8 were CD45RO-negative and were positively selected for CCR7, with terminally differentiated effector memory CD45RA+ cells excluded. The sequencing sample was made of naive CD8+ T cells sorted from blood. The receptor set was obtained from a man aged 30 to 39 in good health.

The chain links TRBV4-3 to TRBJ2-1, with D perhaps TRBD1 (6 bases). Looked up from germline, CDR1 is LGHNA and CDR2 is YSLEER. The CDR3 runs 15 residues. V lost 0 bases and J lost 4, with 10 bases in between. The CDR3 protein is CASSQDSGTYNEQFF. For the CDR3, the DNA is TGCGCCAGCAGCCAAGATTCGGGGACATACAATGAGCAGTTCTTC.

The CDR3 reads CASSFHTGWFEQFF. CDR3 bases: TGTGCCAGCAGCTTTCATACAGGGTGGTTTGAGCAGTTCTTC. The rearrangement joins TRBV11-2 to TRBJ2-1; maybe TRBD1 (6 bases). CDR1 and CDR2 (germline): SGHAT, FQNNGV. The CDR3 consists of 14 residues. V dropped 3 bases and J dropped 9 bases, with 15 bases sitting between them.

V gene TRBV29-1 combines with J gene TRBJ2-2; maybe TRBD2 (6 bases). V was shortened by 6 bases and J by 7 bases, with 18 bases between the two germline ends. Germline CDR1 SQVTM, CDR2 ANQGSEA. The CDR3 is 14 amino acids. The CDR3 bases are TGCAGCGTCGGAACACAAGGGAGGTACGGGGAGCTGTTTTTT. Protein: CSVGTQGRYGELFF.

The V call is TRBV9, the J call TRBJ2-1; 10 bases fit TRBD2. The CDR3 runs to 13 residues. Trimming cost V 6 bases and J 7 bases; bases outside gene matches: 4. CDR1 and CDR2 from the germline V gene are SGDLS and YYNGEE. CDR3 sequence (DNA): TGTGCCAGCACCAGGACTAGCGGAAATGAGCAGTTCTTC. This codes for CASTRTSGNEQFF.

The chain recombines TRBV6-6 with TRBJ2-1; possible D gene TRBD2, 6 bases. The CDR3 is 15 residues long. Germline V lookup: CDR1 MNHNY, CDR2 SVGAGI (reference sequence). V was trimmed by 6 bases and J by 6 bases, leaving 18 bases between them. CDR3 protein: CASRGRLGMGNEQFF. Here the CDR3 DNA reads TGTGCCAGCAGAGGAAGACTAGGAATGGGCAATGAGCAGTTCTTC.

The gene calls are TRBV5-5 and TRBJ1-1; TRBD1 is a possible D gene (5 bases). With 0 bases removed from V and 8 bases from J, the gap between germline ends came to 8 bases. Looked up from germline, CDR1 is SGHKS and CDR2 is YYEKEE (reference sequence). CDR3 length equals 12 residues. The CDR3: CASSLGQLEAFF. The CDR3 coding sequence is TGTGCCAGCAGCTTGGGACAGCTCGAAGCTTTCTTT.

The chain joins TRBV5-5 to TRBJ2-1; 9 nucleotides agree with TRBD2. V trimming: 4 bases; J trimming: 0 bases; junction bases outside the gene matches: 2. CDR1 is SGHKS and CDR2 is YYEKEE in the germline V gene (reference sequence). CDR3 length equals 15 residues. This chain's CDR3 is CASSISGSSYNEQFF. The CDR3 coding sequence is TGTGCCAGCAGCATTAGCGGGAGCTCCTACAATGAGCAGTTCTTC. Complete variable domain (other parts from reference TRBV5-5 and TRBJ2-1): DAGVTQSPTHLIKTRGQQVTLRCSPISGHKSVSWYQQVLGQGPQFIFQYYEKEERGRGNFPDRFSARQFPNYSSELNVNALLLGDSALYLCASSISGSSYNEQFFGPGTRLTVL.

The chain combines TRBV15 with TRBJ1-3, with D uncertain. The CDR3 runs 11 residues. Germline V gives CDR1 LNHNV, CDR2 YYDKDF (reference sequence). V shed 5 bases and J shed 9 bases, with 8 bases lying between them. This CDR3 reads CATSEERTIYF. CDR3 DNA sequence: TGTGCCACCAGCGAAGAGCGCACCATATATTTT.

This chain joins TRBV5-1 and TRBJ2-1; D perhaps matches TRBD1 (6 bases). Trimming pared 4 bases from V and 7 bases from J, leaving 24 bases between. Germline V gene lookup returns CDR1 SGHRS and CDR2 YFSETQ. This CDR3 is 17 amino acids long. CDR3 amino acids: CASSPNRVGPVRNEQFF. In nucleotides, the CDR3 is TGCGCCAGCAGCCCCAACAGGGTGGGACCAGTGAGGAATGAGCAGTTCTTC.

In the case of this clone: The same CDR3 can be traced to other DNA sequences in this sample. The chain joins TRBV7-9 to TRBJ2-7, with D unclear. Germline V gene data show CDR1 as SEHNR and CDR2 as FQNEAQ (reference sequence). V was shortened by 2 bases and J by 2 bases, with 4 bases between the two germline ends. The CDR3 covers 12 residues. The CDR3 DNA reads TGTGCCAGCAGCTTATCTACCTACGAGCAGTACTTC. This gives the protein CASSLSTYEQYF. Drawing the rest from reference TRBV7-9 and TRBJ2-7, the complete variable domain is DTGVSQNPRHKITKRGQNVTFRCDPISEHNRLYWYRQTLGQGPEFLTYFQNEAQLEKSRLLSDRFSAERPKGSFSTLEIQRTEQGDSAMYLCASSLSTYEQYFGPGTRLTVT.

This rearrangement joins TRBV10-2 to TRBJ2-3, with D tentatively TRBD1 (6 bases). Germline-derived CDR1 and CDR2 are WSHSY and SAAADI. The V end was cut by 2 bases, the J end by 6 bases, with 15 bases between. The CDR3 has 15 residues. CDR3 nucleotide sequence: TGCGCCAGCAGTGAGGGGGGCTCCCCCGATGATACGCAGTATTTT. Its translation is CASSEGGSPDDTQYF.

Notes on this clone: Within the sample, other DNA sequences also encode this same CDR3. V usage is TRBV7-9 and J usage is TRBJ2-7; 7 nucleotides align to TRBD1. With V trimmed by 3 bases and J by 2 bases, 4 bases remained unmatched. Germline V gene sequence: CDR1 SEHNR, CDR2 FQNEAQ (reference sequence). The CDR3 covers 14 residues. The CDR3 region has the DNA TGTGCCAGCAGCTTTACCGGACAGGCCTACGAGCAGTACTTC. Translated: CASSFTGQAYEQYF.

V usage is TRBV5-4 and J usage is TRBJ2-2; the match to TRBD2 covers 9 bases. V was pared by 2 bases and J by 1 base, with 9 bases of the junction left unmatched. This CDR3 has 18 residues. The germline gives CDR1 SGHNT, CDR2 YYREEE (reference sequence). In nucleotides, the CDR3 is TGTGCCAGCAGCTTATGGGGCGGACTAGCGATGAACACCGGGGAGCTGTTTTTT. This encodes CASSLWGGLAMNTGELFF.

This clone was recorded once. The chain links TRBV6-5 to TRBJ1-1; D unclear. Trimming removed 4 bases from V and 0 bases from J, with 15 bases in between. The germline V gene has CDR1 MNHEY and CDR2 SVGAGI. CDR3 length: 16 amino acids. In DNA form, the CDR3 reads TGTGCCAGCAGTTCTGTCCCTATTGTGTTGAACACTGAAGCTTTCTTT. Protein: CASSSVPIVLNTEAFF.

The genes are TRBV19 and TRBJ1-2; maybe TRBD1 (5 bases). The CDR3 contains 15 residues. V gave up 5 bases and J gave up 3 bases, with 16 bases separating them. Germline assignment: CDR1 LNHDA and CDR2 SQIVND (reference sequence). CDR3 protein: CASSPQAGLDYGYTF. The CDR3, as DNA: TGTGCCAGTAGTCCTCAGGCAGGGCTCGACTATGGCTACACCTTC.

This chain joins TRBV7-6 and TRBJ2-2, with D perhaps being TRBD1 or TRBD2 (5 bases each). The CDR3 extends over 16 amino acids. Germline CDR1 is SGHVS and CDR2 is FNYEAQ. V was clipped by 5 bases and J by 5 bases, with 18 bases between them. In DNA, the CDR3 is TGTGCCAGCAGCCGGCCCCGTCTGGGGGATACCGGGGAGCTGTTTTTT. Translated: CASSRPRLGDTGELFF.

The chain joins TRBV5-1 to TRBJ2-7; weak D call: TRBD1 (5 bases). With 0 bases removed from V and 2 bases from J, the gap between germline ends came to 12 bases. Germline values: CDR1 SGHRS, CDR2 YFSETQ. This CDR3 spans 15 amino acids. The CDR3 sequence: CASSLGGADTYEQYF. CDR3 nucleotides: TGCGCCAGCAGCTTGGGGGGCGCCGATACCTACGAGCAGTACTTC.